Below are 22 T cell receptor beta chains sequenced from a single sample in a study of blood T cell repertoires in COVID-19. TCRdb's copy holds only in-frame clones and misses some; the assay was immunoSEQ multiplex PCR. The sample contains about 64,000 clones, roughly 90% of which appear only once. The specimen sequenced was peripheral blood. The receptors stem from an elderly woman with active COVID-19.

The rearrangement joins TRBV10-3 to TRBJ2-2; possible D gene TRBD2, 6 bases. Germline V gene data show CDR1 as ENHRY and CDR2 as SYGVKD. Trimming left V 4 bases short and J 3 bases short, with 12 bases between. This CDR3 region has 15 residues. CDR3 residues: CAISGRLGDTGELFF. CDR3 in DNA: TGTGCCATCAGTGGGAGACTAGGTGACACCGGGGAGCTGTTTTTT.

This chain uses TRBV19 with TRBJ1-6; 8 bases fit TRBD1. Germline V CDR1 and CDR2: LNHDA, SQIVND (reference sequence). This CDR3 is built from 17 residues. V lost 4 bases and J lost 6; bases outside the gene matches: 11. The CDR3 reads CASSTPQRQGSNSPLHF. In DNA form, the CDR3 reads TGTGCCAGTAGTACCCCCCAACGACAGGGGTCTAATTCACCCCTCCACTTT. Based on the CDR3 plus reference TRBV19 and TRBJ1-6, the full variable domain is DGGITQSPKYLFRKEGQNVTLSCEQNLNHDAMYWYRQDPGQGLRLIYYSQIVNDFQKGDIAEGYSVSREKKESFPLTVTSAQKNPTAFYLCASSTPQRQGSNSPLHFGNGTRLTVT.

The rearrangement links TRBV5-1 to TRBJ1-4; 7 positions match TRBD1. From germline, CDR1 is SGHRS and CDR2 YFSETQ. CDR3 length: 15 residues. J was trimmed by 7 bases and V by 6 bases; bases with no gene match: 12. The CDR3 is CASKPMAEGAEKLFF. The CDR3, as DNA: TGCGCCAGCAAACCGATGGCGGAGGGGGCTGAAAAACTGTTTTTT.

The V gene is TRBV3-1 (or the pseudogene TRBV3-2), the J gene TRBJ1-1, with no clear D. The CDR3 extends over 13 amino acids. Per the germline V gene, CDR1 is LGHDT and CDR2 is YNNKEL (reference sequence). Trimming took 8 bases from V and 2 from J, leaving 12 bases between them. CDR3: CASCYGINTEAFF. The CDR3 DNA follows: TGTGCCAGCTGTTACGGGATAAACACTGAAGCTTTCTTT.

The chain has TRBV28 and TRBJ2-5, with 13 bases lining up with TRBD2. The junction had 3 bases not matched to a gene; V was cut back by 7 bases and J by 7 bases. This CDR3 is 13 amino acids long. Germline assignment: CDR1 MDHEN and CDR2 SYDVKM. Written as DNA, the CDR3 is TGTGCCAGCATGAGACTAGCGGGGGGGACCCAGTACTTC. Translation: CASMRLAGGTQYF.

This rearrangement joins TRBV27 to TRBJ2-3, with D tentatively TRBD2 (5 bases). This CDR3 has 13 amino acids. CDR1 and CDR2 from the germline V gene are MNHEY and SMNVEV (reference sequence). V was pared by 6 bases and J by 8 bases, with 15 bases between. Written as DNA, the CDR3 is TGTGCCAGCAGCCGGACTCCTCATGGTACGCAGTATTTT. Its translation is CASSRTPHGTQYF.

With respect to this clone: At the DNA level, this CDR3 is encoded by other sequences in the same sample as well. The chain's CDR3 is CASSQDLGGNQPQHF. As DNA, the CDR3 is TGTGCCAGCAGCCAAGATTTGGGCGGGAATCAGCCCCAGCATTTT. The chain joins TRBV4-2 to TRBJ1-5, with D uncertain. The CDR3 covers 15 residues. The germline gives CDR1 LGHNA, CDR2 YNFKEQ. V was clipped by 0 bases and J by 4 bases, with 10 bases between them.

The rearrangement uses TRBV5-4 and TRBJ1-6; 8 bases line up with TRBD1. J lost 8 bases, V lost 7 bases, and 8 bases had no gene match. This CDR3 spans 14 amino acids. The germline V gene encodes CDR1 SGHNT and CDR2 YYREEE (reference sequence). The CDR3 loop is CASGSGQVDSPLHF. In DNA form, the CDR3 reads TGTGCCAGCGGATCGGGACAGGTGGATTCACCCCTCCACTTT.

This rearrangement joins TRBV27 to TRBJ1-5; 7 bases align to TRBD1. The V and J ends lost 3 bases and 6 bases, in that order; junction bases with no gene match: 5. Germline assignment: CDR1 MNHEY and CDR2 SMNVEV (reference sequence). The CDR3 spans 14 residues. The chain's CDR3 is CASSFDRVTQPQHF. In DNA form, the CDR3 reads TGTGCCAGCAGTTTCGACAGGGTTACTCAGCCCCAGCATTTT.

V usage is TRBV19 and J usage is TRBJ1-6, with TRBD1 identical over 8 bases. Trimming cost V 6 bases and J 3 bases; bases outside gene matches: 7. Germline values: CDR1 LNHDA, CDR2 SQIVND (reference sequence). The CDR3 sequence is 16 residues long. CDR3 residues: CASSLGQGYYNSPLHF. DNA of the CDR3: TGTGCCAGTAGCCTCGGACAGGGTTACTATAATTCACCCCTCCACTTT.

This clone was picked up one time. This chain connects TRBV11-2 to TRBJ2-7; D is unresolved. CDR3 length: 14 amino acids. The V gene lost 0 bases and the J gene lost 4 bases, with 10 bases spanning the gap. The germline V gene has CDR1 SGHAT and CDR2 FQNNGV. CDR3 protein: CASSLDLYQYEQYV. CDR3 sequence (DNA): TGTGCCAGCAGCTTAGATCTTTACCAGTACGAGCAGTACGTC.

The J gene is TRBJ1-2, the V gene TRBV28, with no clear D. V was pared by 5 bases and J by 4 bases, with 14 bases between. The V gene's germline CDR1 is MDHEN and CDR2 SYDVKM. This CDR3 has 14 residues. This chain's CDR3 is CASSPTLMSYGYTF. The CDR3 DNA sequence: TGTGCCAGCAGTCCCACTCTTATGAGCTATGGCTACACCTTC.

This sequence joins TRBV12-2 and TRBJ2-7; the tabulated D call, TRBD1, remains unverified against the DNA. TRBV12-2 is reported as a pseudogene. The CDR3 consists of 16 residues. The CDR3 region is CASRSWTGYRNYEQYV. The CDR3, as DNA: TGTGCAAGTCGCTCCTGGACAGGGTATAGGAACTACGAGCAGTACGTC.

This rearrangement joins TRBV7-9 to TRBJ1-1; TRBD1 agrees at 9 bases. This CDR3 comprises 15 residues. V lost 1 base to trimming and J lost 11 bases; unmatched junction nucleotides: 11. The V gene's germline CDR1 is SEHNR and CDR2 FQNEAQ (reference sequence). The chain's CDR3 is CASSLVGQGRNGAFF. CDR3 DNA sequence: TGTGCCAGCAGCTTAGTTGGACAGGGGAGAAATGGGGCTTTCTTT.

The table lists this clone with a count of one. The V call is TRBV18, the J call TRBJ2-2; TRBD2 matches 7 bases. The CDR3 extends over 15 amino acids. Germline CDR1 is KGHSH and CDR2 is LQKENI. The junction had 3 bases not matched to a gene; V was cut back by 2 bases and J by 3 bases. The CDR3 DNA reads as TGTGCCAGCTCACCAGCGGGAGTACACACCGGGGAGCTGTTTTTT. Translation: CASSPAGVHTGELFF.

This clone was seen once. The chain employs TRBV19 and TRBJ2-3, with a possible D match to TRBD2 (7 bases). Germline CDR1 reads LNHDA; CDR2 reads SQIVND (reference sequence). V lost 5 bases and J 4 bases, leaving 13 bases between the germline ends. The CDR3 loop spans 14 amino acids. The CDR3 DNA follows: TGTGCCAGTAGTGGGGGGGCCGCGGCAGATACGCAGTATTTT. This sequence encodes CASSGGAAADTQYF.

The chain uses TRBV3-1 (or the pseudogene TRBV3-2) and TRBJ2-7; maybe TRBD2 (5 bases). V lost 0 bases and J lost 0, with 6 bases in between. Germline CDR1 is LGHDT and CDR2 is YNNKEL (reference sequence). The length of the CDR3 is 14 residues. The CDR3, as DNA: TGTGCCAGCAGCCAAGACACTAGCTCCTACGAGCAGTACTTC. Its translation: CASSQDTSSYEQYF.

The chain links TRBV24-1 to TRBJ2-3; TRBD2 is a possible D gene (7 bases). This CDR3 contains 14 residues. Germline-derived CDR1 and CDR2 are KGHDR and SFDVKD. V lost 0 bases and J 6 bases, leaving 9 bases between the germline ends. CDR3: CATSDLEGGDTQYF. The CDR3 coding sequence is TGTGCCACCAGTGATTTGGAGGGGGGGGATACGCAGTATTTT.

V usage is TRBV25-1 and J usage is TRBJ2-5, with a tentative D call TRBD2 (7 bases). V shed 4 bases and J shed 4 bases, with 16 bases lying between them. CDR3 length equals 15 residues. Germline CDR1 reads MGHDK; CDR2 reads SYGVNS. The CDR3 sequence: CASSAYKGGGETQYF. The DNA of the CDR3 is TGTGCCAGCAGTGCTTACAAGGGAGGGGGAGAGACCCAGTACTTC.

V is TRBV28 and J is TRBJ2-4; 9 bases fit TRBD1. The CDR3 spans 14 residues. With V trimmed by 8 bases and J by 7 bases, 9 bases remained unmatched. The germline V gene encodes CDR1 MDHEN and CDR2 SYDVKM. The CDR3 nucleotides read TGTGCCAGCCGGTCGGACAGGGGATGGAACATTCAGTACTTC. Amino acids: CASRSDRGWNIQYF. The full variable domain, completed using reference TRBV28 and TRBJ2-4, is DVKVTQSSRYLVKRTGEKVFLECVQDMDHENMFWYRQDPGLGLRLIYFSYDVKMKEKGDIPEGYSVSREKKERFSLILESASTNQTSMYLCASRSDRGWNIQYFGAGTRLSVL.

V and J are TRBV3-1 (or the pseudogene TRBV3-2) and TRBJ1-2; D is undetermined. The CDR3 has 14 residues. Germline V lookup: CDR1 LGHDT, CDR2 YNNKEL (reference sequence). V was pared by 2 bases and J by 8 bases, with 15 bases between. Here the CDR3 reads CASSQRTGEGGYTF. The CDR3 DNA is TGTGCCAGCAGCCAACGGACGGGAGAAGGAGGCTACACCTTC.

The rearrangement joins TRBV5-1 to TRBJ1-1; no clear D. The V gene's germline CDR1 is SGHRS and CDR2 YFSETQ. Trimming took 4 bases from V and 1 from J, leaving 11 bases between them. CDR3 length: 14 amino acids. The CDR3 spells CASSRTSGNTEAFF. The CDR3 DNA sequence: TGCGCCAGCAGCCGAACCTCAGGGAACACTGAAGCTTTCTTT.